The 21 T cell receptor beta chains reported below all come from one sample, sequenced in a study of shared clonotypes between healthy human individuals. Here immunoSEQ multiplex PCR was the method, and the copy in TCRdb shows in-frame clones only, minus some. The repertoire holds roughly 2.4 million clones, with around 95% as singletons. Sequenced material: naive CD4+ T cells sorted from blood. Documented subset: CD45RA+ positively selected. The receptor source for this set is a man in his late teens or twenties in good health.

This chain connects TRBV5-4 to TRBJ1-1; tentatively, D is TRBD1 (6 bases). Per germline, CDR1 SGHNT and CDR2 YYREEE (reference sequence). The ends were cut back, 1 base at V and 4 bases at J, with 14 bases in the middle. CDR3 length equals 15 residues. In nucleotides, the CDR3 is TGTGCCAGCAGCTTGCAGGGGTCGCGCTTCACTGAAGCTTTCTTT. Translation gives CASSLQGSRFTEAFF.

The chain carries TRBV18 and TRBJ1-1, with no clear D. Between the trimmed V and J ends, which lost 3 bases and 4 bases, there was a span of 9 bases. Germline assignment: CDR1 KGHSH and CDR2 LQKENI. The CDR3 consists of 13 residues. The CDR3 is CASSPIAATEAFF. For the CDR3, the DNA is TGTGCCAGCTCACCTATCGCGGCCACTGAAGCTTTCTTT.

This chain uses TRBV6-5 with TRBJ1-3; D gene ambiguous. Trimming left V 11 bases short and J 0 bases short, with 11 bases between. CDR1 is MNHEY and CDR2 is SVGAGI in the germline V gene. This CDR3 is built from 13 residues. The CDR3 here is CAARRLSGNTIYF. CDR3 DNA sequence: TGTGCCGCGAGACGCCTCTCTGGAAACACCATATATTTT.

The chain recombines TRBV6-5 with TRBJ2-2; 9 nucleotides align to TRBD2. CDR3 size: 14 residues. The V gene end was trimmed by 8 bases and the J gene end by 7 bases; junction bases not matched to a gene: 8. Germline-derived CDR1 and CDR2 are MNHEY and SVGAGI. CDR3 protein: CASRLREGFGELFF. CDR3 coding DNA: TGTGCCAGCCGCCTGCGGGAGGGCTTCGGGGAGCTGTTTTTT.

Concerning this clone itself: The same CDR3 can be traced to other DNA sequences in this sample. This rearrangement joins TRBV7-2 to TRBJ1-5, with D perhaps TRBD1 (6 bases). The CDR3 is made up of 14 amino acids. V shed 3 bases and J shed 2 bases, with 8 bases lying between them. Germline CDR1 reads SGHTA; CDR2 reads FQGNSA. CDR3 residues: CASSLRQGNQPQHF. The CDR3 DNA follows: TGTGCCAGCAGCTTGAGACAGGGCAATCAGCCCCAGCATTTT.

This clone was detected only a few times. The chain combines TRBV5-1 with TRBJ1-5; a possible D gene is TRBD1 (5 bases). The CDR3 contains 14 residues. The V and J ends lost 3 bases and 10 bases respectively, with 17 bases between them. CDR1 and CDR2 (germline): SGHRS, YFSETQ. The CDR3 DNA reads as TGCGCCAGCAGCTGGACATCGTTGAGTGAACCCCAGCATTTT. Amino acids: CASSWTSLSEPQHF.

The V and J genes are TRBV7-9 and TRBJ1-2; 7 positions agree with TRBD1. This CDR3 has 15 residues. V lost 1 base, J lost 6 bases, and 8 bases stayed unmatched. Looked up from germline, CDR1 is SEHNR and CDR2 is FQNEAQ (reference sequence). CDR3 sequence: CASSLDRGIGDGYTF. CDR3 sequence (DNA): TGTGCCAGCAGCTTAGACAGGGGAATAGGGGATGGCTACACCTTC.

V gene TRBV10-3 combines with J gene TRBJ2-7; 11 bases are shared with TRBD1. Per the germline V gene, CDR1 is ENHRY and CDR2 is SYGVKD. V lost 10 bases, J lost 2 bases, and 7 bases stayed unmatched. The CDR3 is made up of 14 amino acids. The CDR3: CATKGTGGTYEQYF. The CDR3 DNA sequence: TGTGCCACCAAAGGGACAGGGGGAACCTACGAGCAGTACTTC.

A word on this clone: Different DNA sequences within this sample yield the same CDR3. The genes are TRBV9 and TRBJ1-5; D may be TRBD1 (5 bases). The germline V gene has CDR1 SGDLS and CDR2 YYNGEE. Trimming removed 0 bases from V and 3 bases from J, with 10 bases in between. The CDR3 totals 15 residues. The CDR3 DNA sequence: TGTGCCAGCAGCGTAGAAACAGGACCCAATCAGCCCCAGCATTTT. Translated: CASSVETGPNQPQHF.

Comments on this clone: The same CDR3 also results from other DNA sequences found in this sample. The gene calls are TRBV6-6 and TRBJ1-1; possibly TRBD1 for D (5 bases). CDR3 length: 14 amino acids. Germline V gives CDR1 MNHNY, CDR2 SVGAGI (reference sequence). Trimming pared 2 bases from V and 0 bases from J, leaving 7 bases between. The CDR3 reads CASSYGTLNTEAFF. For the CDR3, the DNA is TGTGCCAGCAGTTACGGGACCTTGAACACTGAAGCTTTCTTT.

This sequence joins TRBV2 and TRBJ1-4; D is unresolved. Between the trimmed V and J ends, which lost 5 bases and 8 bases, there was a span of 15 bases. There are 14 residues in the CDR3. Looked up from germline, CDR1 is SNHLY and CDR2 is FYNNEI. The DNA of the CDR3 is TGTGCCAGCAGTAAGGTGTCCCCCAGGGAAAAACTGTTTTTT. This encodes CASSKVSPREKLFF.

This rearrangement joins TRBV5-1 to TRBJ2-3; D perhaps matches TRBD1 (6 bases). Between the trimmed V and J ends, which lost 2 bases and 2 bases, there was a span of 9 bases. The CDR3 has 14 residues. Germline V gives CDR1 SGHRS, CDR2 YFSETQ. CDR3 in amino acids: CASSFRDNTDTQYF. In nucleotides, the CDR3 is TGCGCCAGCAGCTTCCGGGACAACACAGATACGCAGTATTTT.

The V call is TRBV5-5, the J call TRBJ2-1, with TRBD1 as a possible D gene (6 bases). Per germline, CDR1 SGHKS and CDR2 YYEKEE (reference sequence). The CDR3 covers 15 residues. V lost 4 bases, J lost 5 bases, and 16 bases lay in between. In nucleotides, the CDR3 is TGTGCCAGCAGCATAATCCCGGACAGCGACAATGAGCAGTTCTTC. Amino acids: CASSIIPDSDNEQFF.

The rearrangement uses TRBV7-8 and TRBJ2-5; D is unclear. CDR3 length: 15 amino acids. Between the trimmed V and J ends, which lost 8 bases and 4 bases, there was a span of 20 bases. Germline CDR1 is SGHVS and CDR2 is FQNEAQ. CDR3 loop: CASSRRSAELETQYF. The DNA of the CDR3 is TGTGCCAGCTCCCGAAGGTCTGCGGAATTAGAGACCCAGTACTTC.

The gene calls are TRBV5-6 and TRBJ1-1, with 7 nucleotides matching TRBD1. Germline-derived CDR1 and CDR2 are SGHDT and YYEEEE. Trimming cost V 2 bases and J 4 bases; bases outside gene matches: 8. The CDR3 runs 15 residues. The DNA of the CDR3 is TGTGCCAGCAGCTTCAGGGAGGGGGCGGGCACTGAAGCTTTCTTT. This gives the protein CASSFREGAGTEAFF.

Concerning this clone: Other DNA sequences from this sample encode an identical CDR3 as well. The chain uses TRBV5-1 and TRBJ2-3; no clear D gene. The CDR3 is 15 residues long. V shed 2 bases and J shed 0 bases, with 10 bases lying between them. In germline, CDR1 is SGHRS, CDR2 YFSETQ. The chain's CDR3 is CASSLGGQSTDTQYF. The CDR3 DNA is TGCGCCAGCAGCTTAGGTGGGCAGAGCACAGATACGCAGTATTTT.

With respect to this clone: Other DNA sequences in the same sample also yield this CDR3. J is TRBJ2-7 and V is TRBV7-9, with 8 bases matching TRBD1. This CDR3 spans 13 amino acids. The V gene's germline CDR1 is SEHNR and CDR2 FQNEAQ (reference sequence). With 5 bases clipped from V and 6 bases from J, the junction kept 6 bases outside the gene matches. CDR3 DNA sequence: TGTGCCAGCAGCCCGGACAGGGTAGGCGAGCAGTACTTC. Its translation: CASSPDRVGEQYF.

This sequence joins TRBV30 and TRBJ1-4, with D unresolved. The CDR3 covers 13 residues. CDR1 is GTSNPN, CDR2 SVGIG, per germline (reference sequence). V lost 5 bases and J lost 5, with 12 bases in between. CDR3 region: CAWQDSPNEKLFF. The CDR3 DNA reads TGTGCCTGGCAGGATTCGCCGAATGAAAAACTGTTTTTT.

The chain recombines TRBV30 with TRBJ2-1; 7 bases are shared with TRBD2. With V trimmed by 5 bases and J by 9 bases, 4 bases remained unmatched. This CDR3 is built from 11 residues. The germline V gene encodes CDR1 GTSNPN and CDR2 SVGIG (reference sequence). The CDR3 DNA is TGTGCCTGGTCACGGGAGGTTGAGCAGTTCTTC. It yields the protein CAWSREVEQFF. The whole variable domain, remainder taken from reference TRBV30 and TRBJ2-1, is SQTIHQWPATLVQPVGSPLSLECTVEGTSNPNLYWYRQAAGRGLQLLFYSVGIGQISSEVPQNLSASRPQDRQFILSSKKLLLSDSGFYLCAWSREVEQFFGPGTRLTVL.

The V and J genes are TRBV30 and TRBJ1-5; no clear D gene. V lost 5 bases and J 9 bases, leaving 11 bases between the germline ends. Germline V gene lookup returns CDR1 GTSNPN and CDR2 SVGIG (reference sequence). The CDR3 totals 11 residues. The CDR3 DNA sequence: TGTGCCTGGGCAAAATCAGGGCCCCAGCATTTT. Amino acids: CAWAKSGPQHF.

A remark on this clone: Other DNA sequences in the sample encode the same CDR3. The V call is TRBV7-2, the J call TRBJ1-5, with D uncertain. V lost 0 bases and J lost 6, with 3 bases in between. The CDR3 spans 12 residues. Germline V gene sequence: CDR1 SGHTA, CDR2 FQGNSA. The CDR3 region is CASSLASQPQHF. In nucleotides, the CDR3 is TGTGCCAGCAGCTTAGCCAGTCAGCCCCAGCATTTT. The full variable domain, its missing parts supplied by reference TRBV7-2 and TRBJ1-5, is GAGVSQSPSNKVTEKGKDVELRCDPISGHTALYWYRQSLGQGLEFLIYFQGNSAPDKSGLPSDRFSAERTGGSVSTLTIQRTQQEDSAVYLCASSLASQPQHFGDGTRLSIL.